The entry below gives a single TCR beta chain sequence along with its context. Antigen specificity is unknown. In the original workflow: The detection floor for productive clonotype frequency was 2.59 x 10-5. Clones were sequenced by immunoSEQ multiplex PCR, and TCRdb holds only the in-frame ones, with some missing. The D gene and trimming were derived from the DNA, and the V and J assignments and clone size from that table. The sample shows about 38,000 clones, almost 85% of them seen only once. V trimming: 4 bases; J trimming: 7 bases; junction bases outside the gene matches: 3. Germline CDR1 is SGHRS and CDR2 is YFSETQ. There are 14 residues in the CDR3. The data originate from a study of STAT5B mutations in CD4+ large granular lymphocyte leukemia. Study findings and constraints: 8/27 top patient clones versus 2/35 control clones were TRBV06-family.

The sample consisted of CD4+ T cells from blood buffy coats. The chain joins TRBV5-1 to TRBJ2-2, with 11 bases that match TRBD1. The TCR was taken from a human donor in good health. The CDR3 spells CASSQGTGGGELFF. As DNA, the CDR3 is TGCGCCAGCAGCCAAGGGACAGGGGGCGGGGAGCTGTTTTTT.